This TCR beta chain comes out of a study of blood T cells in healthy people across ages. Study information: Per two T cells, template switching captured roughly one barcoded beta molecule.

Sample-barcoded 5' priming and a J-beta primer mix drove a second PCR of roughly 7 to 11 cycles. TCRdb processed the 5' RACE reads anew with MiXCR; each CDR3 protein has one entry. The sample holds hundreds of thousands of distinct CDR3 sequences, 20% to 25% seen once. Per germline, CDR1 SGHAT and CDR2 FQNNGV. Between the trimmed V and J ends, which lost 5 bases and 8 bases, there was a span of 12 bases. The CDR3 contains 12 residues. In this sample, this clonotype turned up a few times. Material for sequencing was blood. This TCR derives from a man in his sixties or seventies in good health. The chain recombines TRBV11-2 with TRBJ2-5; no definite D call. The CDR3 reads CASSLDWDTQYF. In DNA form, the CDR3 reads TGTGCCAGCAGCCTGGATTGGGATACCCAGTACTTC.